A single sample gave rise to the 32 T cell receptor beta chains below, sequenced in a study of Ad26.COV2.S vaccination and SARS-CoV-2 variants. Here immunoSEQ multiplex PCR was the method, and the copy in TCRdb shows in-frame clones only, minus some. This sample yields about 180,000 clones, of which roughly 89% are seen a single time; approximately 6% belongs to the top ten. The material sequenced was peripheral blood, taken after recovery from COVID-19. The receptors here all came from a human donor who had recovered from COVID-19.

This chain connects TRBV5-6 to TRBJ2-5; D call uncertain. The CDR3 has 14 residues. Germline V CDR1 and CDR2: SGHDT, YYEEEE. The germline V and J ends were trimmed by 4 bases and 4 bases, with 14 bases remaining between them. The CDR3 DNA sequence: TGTGCCAGCAGCCTGTTTCTTACCCCAGAGACCCAGTACTTC. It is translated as CASSLFLTPETQYF.

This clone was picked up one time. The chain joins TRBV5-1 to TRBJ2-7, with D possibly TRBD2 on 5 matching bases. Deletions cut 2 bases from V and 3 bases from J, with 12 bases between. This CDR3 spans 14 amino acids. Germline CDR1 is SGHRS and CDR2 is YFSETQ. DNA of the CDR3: TGCGCCAGCAGCTTTCTCGTTAGCGACTACGAGCAGTACTTC. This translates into CASSFLVSDYEQYF.

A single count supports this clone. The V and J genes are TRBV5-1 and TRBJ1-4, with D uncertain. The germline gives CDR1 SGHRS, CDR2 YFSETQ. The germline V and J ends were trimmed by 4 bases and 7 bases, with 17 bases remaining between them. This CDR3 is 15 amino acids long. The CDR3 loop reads CASSPEATWGEKLFF. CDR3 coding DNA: TGCGCCAGCAGCCCGGAGGCGACATGGGGTGAAAAACTGTTTTTT.

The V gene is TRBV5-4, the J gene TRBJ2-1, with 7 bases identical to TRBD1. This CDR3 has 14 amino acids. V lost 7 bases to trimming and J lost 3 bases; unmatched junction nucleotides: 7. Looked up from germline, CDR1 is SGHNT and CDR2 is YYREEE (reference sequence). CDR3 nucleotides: TGTGCCAGCTCACAGACAGGGAACTACAATGAGCAGTTCTTC. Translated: CASSQTGNYNEQFF.

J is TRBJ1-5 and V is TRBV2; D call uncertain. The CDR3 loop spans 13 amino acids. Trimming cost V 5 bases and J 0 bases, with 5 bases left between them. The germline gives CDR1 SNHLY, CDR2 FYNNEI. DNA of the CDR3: TGTGCCAGCAGTACGGTTAGCAATCAGCCCCAGCATTTT. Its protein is CASSTVSNQPQHF.

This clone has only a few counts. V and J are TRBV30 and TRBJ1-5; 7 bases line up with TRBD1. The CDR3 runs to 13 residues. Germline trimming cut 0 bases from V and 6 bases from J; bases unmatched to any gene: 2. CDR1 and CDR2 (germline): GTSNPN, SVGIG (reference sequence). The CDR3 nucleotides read TGTGCCTGGAGTGTACAGGGGCTTCAGCCCCAGCATTTT. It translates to CAWSVQGLQPQHF.

In nucleotides, the CDR3 is TGCAGCGTTCGGGCGGGGGGGAAAGATACGCAGTATTTT. The encoded protein is CSVRAGGKDTQYF. The V gene is TRBV29-1, the J gene TRBJ2-3, with TRBD2 identical over 9 bases. V lost 5 bases, J lost 5 bases, and 5 bases stayed unmatched. This CDR3 is built from 13 residues. The germline V gene encodes CDR1 SQVTM and CDR2 ANQGSEA.

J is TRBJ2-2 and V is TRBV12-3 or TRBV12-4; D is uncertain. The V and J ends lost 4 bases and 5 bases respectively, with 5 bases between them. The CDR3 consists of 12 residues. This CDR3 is CASSSRTGELFF. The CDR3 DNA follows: TGTGCCAGCAGTTCCCGGACCGGGGAGCTGTTTTTT.

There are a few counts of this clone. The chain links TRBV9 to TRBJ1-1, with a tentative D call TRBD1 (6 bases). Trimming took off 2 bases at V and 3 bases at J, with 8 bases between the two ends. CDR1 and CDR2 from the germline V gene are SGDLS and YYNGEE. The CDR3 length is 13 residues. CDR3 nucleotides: TGTGCCAGCAGCGTCGGGGGCTACACTGAAGCTTTCTTT. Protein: CASSVGGYTEAFF.

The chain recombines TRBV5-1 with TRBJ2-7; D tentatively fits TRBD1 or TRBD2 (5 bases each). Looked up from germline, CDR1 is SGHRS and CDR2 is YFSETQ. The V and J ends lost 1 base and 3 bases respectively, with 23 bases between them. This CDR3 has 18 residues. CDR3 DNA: TGCGCCAGCAGCTTGCTGGGTCTAGGTGTGGAGAGGGGCTACGAGCAGTACTTC. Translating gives CASSLLGLGVERGYEQYF.

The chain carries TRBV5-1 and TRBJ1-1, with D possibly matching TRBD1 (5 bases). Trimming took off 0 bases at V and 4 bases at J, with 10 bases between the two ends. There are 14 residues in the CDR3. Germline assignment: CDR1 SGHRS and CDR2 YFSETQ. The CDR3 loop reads CASSLGGLGTEAFF. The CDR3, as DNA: TGCGCCAGCAGCTTGGGGGGGTTAGGCACTGAAGCTTTCTTT. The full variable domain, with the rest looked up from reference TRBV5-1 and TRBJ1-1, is KAGVTQTPRYLIKTRGQQVTLSCSPISGHRSVSWYQQTPGQGLQFLFEYFSETQRNKGNFPGRFSGRQFSNSRSEMNVSTLELGDSALYLCASSLGGLGTEAFFGQGTRLTVV.

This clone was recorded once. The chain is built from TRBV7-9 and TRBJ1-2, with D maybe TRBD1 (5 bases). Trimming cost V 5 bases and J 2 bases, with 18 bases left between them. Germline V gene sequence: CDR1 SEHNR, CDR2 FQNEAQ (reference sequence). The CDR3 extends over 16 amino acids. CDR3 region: CASSDPSGLTNYGYTF. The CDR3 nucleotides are TGTGCCAGCAGCGACCCTTCGGGACTCACAAACTATGGCTACACCTTC. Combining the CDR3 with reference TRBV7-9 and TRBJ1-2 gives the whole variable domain DTGVSQNPRHKITKRGQNVTFRCDPISEHNRLYWYRQTLGQGPEFLTYFQNEAQLEKSRLLSDRFSAERPKGSFSTLEIQRTEQGDSAMYLCASSDPSGLTNYGYTFGSGTRLTVV.

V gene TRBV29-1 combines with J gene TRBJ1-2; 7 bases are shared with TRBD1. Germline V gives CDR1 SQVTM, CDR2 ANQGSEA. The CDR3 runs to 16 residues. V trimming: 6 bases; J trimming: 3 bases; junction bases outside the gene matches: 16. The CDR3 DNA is TGCAGCGTAAAGCCGTCGGGTAGAGACAGGGACTATGGCTACACCTTC. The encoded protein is CSVKPSGRDRDYGYTF. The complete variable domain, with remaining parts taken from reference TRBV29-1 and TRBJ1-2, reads SAVISQKPSRDICQRGTSLTIQCQVDSQVTMMFWYRQQPGQSLTLIATANQGSEATYESGFVIDKFPISRPNLTFSTLTVSNMSPEDSSIYLCSVKPSGRDRDYGYTFGSGTRLTVV.

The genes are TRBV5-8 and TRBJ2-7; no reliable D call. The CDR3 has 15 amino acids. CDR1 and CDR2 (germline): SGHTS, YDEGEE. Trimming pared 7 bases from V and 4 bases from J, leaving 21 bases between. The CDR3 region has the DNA TGTGCCAGCGGAATGGACCCAGTCCAGCTTTACGAGCAGTACTTC. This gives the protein CASGMDPVQLYEQYF.

The CDR3 spells CASSLPGGYEQYF. Written as DNA, the CDR3 is TGTGCCAGCAGCTTACCAGGGGGCTACGAGCAGTACTTC. The V and J genes are TRBV7-2 and TRBJ2-7, with TRBD1 matching over 7 bases. CDR3 length: 13 amino acids. In germline, CDR1 is SGHTA, CDR2 FQGNSA. Trimming at V came to 2 bases and at J to 3 bases, leaving 1 base not matched to a gene.

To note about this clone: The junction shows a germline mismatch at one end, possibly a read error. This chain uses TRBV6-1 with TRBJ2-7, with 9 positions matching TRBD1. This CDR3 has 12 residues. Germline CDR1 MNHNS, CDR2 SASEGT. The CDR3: CASSEALTDRGF. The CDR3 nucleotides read TGTGCCAGCAGTGAAGCGCTTACGGACAGGGGATTC.

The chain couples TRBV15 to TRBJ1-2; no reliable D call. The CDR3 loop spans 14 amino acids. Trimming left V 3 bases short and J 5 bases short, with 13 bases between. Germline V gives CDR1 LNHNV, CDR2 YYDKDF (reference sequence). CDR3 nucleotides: TGTGCCACCAGCAGGGCTCCCGGAGGATATGGCTACACCTTC. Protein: CATSRAPGGYGYTF.

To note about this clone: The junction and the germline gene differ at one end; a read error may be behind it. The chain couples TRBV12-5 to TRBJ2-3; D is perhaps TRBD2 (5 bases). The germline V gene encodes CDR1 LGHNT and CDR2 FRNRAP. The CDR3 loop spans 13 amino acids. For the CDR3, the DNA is TGTGCTAGTGGTTTGGCTAGCACCGATACGCAGTATTTT. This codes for CASGLASTDTQYF.

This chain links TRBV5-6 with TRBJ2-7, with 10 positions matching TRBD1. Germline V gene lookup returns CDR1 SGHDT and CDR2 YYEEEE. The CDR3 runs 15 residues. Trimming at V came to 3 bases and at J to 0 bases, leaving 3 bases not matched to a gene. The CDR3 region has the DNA TGTGCCAGCAGCTCCCGGGACAGGGGCTCCTACGAGCAGTACTTC. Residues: CASSSRDRGSYEQYF.

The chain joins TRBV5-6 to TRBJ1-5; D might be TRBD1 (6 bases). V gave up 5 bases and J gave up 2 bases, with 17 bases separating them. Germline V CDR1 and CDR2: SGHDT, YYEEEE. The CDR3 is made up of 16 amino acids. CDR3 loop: CASSLEGGFGNQPQHF. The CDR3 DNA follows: TGTGCCAGCAGTCTCGAGGGGGGGTTTGGCAATCAGCCCCAGCATTTT. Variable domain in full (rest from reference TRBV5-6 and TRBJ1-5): DAGVTQSPTHLIKTRGQQVTLRCSPKSGHDTVSWYQQALGQGPQFIFQYYEEEERQRGNFPDRFSGHQFPNYSSELNVNALLLGDSALYLCASSLEGGFGNQPQHFGDGTRLSIL.

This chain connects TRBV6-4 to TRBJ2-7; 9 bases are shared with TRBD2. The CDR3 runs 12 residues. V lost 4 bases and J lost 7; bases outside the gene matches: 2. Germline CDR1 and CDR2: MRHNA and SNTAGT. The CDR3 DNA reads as TGTGCCAGCAGTGGGGCGGGAGGGGAGCAGTACTTC. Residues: CASSGAGGEQYF.

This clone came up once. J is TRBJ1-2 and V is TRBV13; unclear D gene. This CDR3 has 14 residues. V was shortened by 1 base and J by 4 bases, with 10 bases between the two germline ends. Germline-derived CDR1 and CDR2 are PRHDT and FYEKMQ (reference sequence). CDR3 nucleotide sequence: TGTGCCAGCAGCTTAGCCCCCTCGGGCTATGGCTACACCTTC. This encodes CASSLAPSGYGYTF.

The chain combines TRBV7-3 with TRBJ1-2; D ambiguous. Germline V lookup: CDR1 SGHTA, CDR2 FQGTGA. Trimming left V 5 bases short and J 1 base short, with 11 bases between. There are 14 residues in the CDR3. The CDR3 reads CASSPTGDNYGYTF. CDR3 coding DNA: TGTGCCAGCAGCCCCACGGGAGATAACTATGGCTACACCTTC.

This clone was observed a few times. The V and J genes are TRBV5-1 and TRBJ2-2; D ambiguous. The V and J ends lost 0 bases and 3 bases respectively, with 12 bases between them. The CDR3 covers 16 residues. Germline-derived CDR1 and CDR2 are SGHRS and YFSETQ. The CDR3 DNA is TGCGCCAGCAGCTTGGGCCGCGGCTGGGACACCGGGGAGCTGTTTTTT. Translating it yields CASSLGRGWDTGELFF. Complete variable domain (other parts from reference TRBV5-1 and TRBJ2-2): KAGVTQTPRYLIKTRGQQVTLSCSPISGHRSVSWYQQTPGQGLQFLFEYFSETQRNKGNFPGRFSGRQFSNSRSEMNVSTLELGDSALYLCASSLGRGWDTGELFFGEGSRLTVL.

The CDR3, as DNA: TGTGCCAGCAGTATCCTCCGCCTTAATAGCGGGAGAAGCAGTGTGAGCCCCTACAATGAGCAGTTCTTC. Protein: CASSILRLNSGRSSVSPYNEQFF. V usage is TRBV27 and J usage is TRBJ2-1, with 9 bases matching TRBD2. Germline V gene sequence: CDR1 MNHEY, CDR2 SMNVEV (reference sequence). Trimming at V came to 5 bases and at J to 2 bases, leaving 28 bases not matched to a gene. The CDR3 is 23 residues long.

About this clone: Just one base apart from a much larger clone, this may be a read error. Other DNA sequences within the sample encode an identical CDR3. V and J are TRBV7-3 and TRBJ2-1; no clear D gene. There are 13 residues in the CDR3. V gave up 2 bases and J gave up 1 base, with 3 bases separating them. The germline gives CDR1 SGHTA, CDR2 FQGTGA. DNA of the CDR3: TGTGCCAGCAGCTTAGGGTCCTACAATGAGCAGTTCTTC. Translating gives CASSLGSYNEQFF.

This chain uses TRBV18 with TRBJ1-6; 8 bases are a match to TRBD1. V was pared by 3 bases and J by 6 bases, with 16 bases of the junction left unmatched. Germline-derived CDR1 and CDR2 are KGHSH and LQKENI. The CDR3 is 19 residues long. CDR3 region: CASSPWTGPYSSSNSPLHF. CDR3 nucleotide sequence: TGTGCCAGCTCACCGTGGACAGGGCCCTATTCTTCTTCTAATTCACCCCTCCACTTT.

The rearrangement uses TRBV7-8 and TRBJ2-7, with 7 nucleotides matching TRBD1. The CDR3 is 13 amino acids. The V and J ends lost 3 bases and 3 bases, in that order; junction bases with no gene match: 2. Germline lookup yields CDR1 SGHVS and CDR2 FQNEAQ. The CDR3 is CASSLTGNYEQYF. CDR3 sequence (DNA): TGTGCCAGCAGCTTGACAGGGAACTACGAGCAGTACTTC.

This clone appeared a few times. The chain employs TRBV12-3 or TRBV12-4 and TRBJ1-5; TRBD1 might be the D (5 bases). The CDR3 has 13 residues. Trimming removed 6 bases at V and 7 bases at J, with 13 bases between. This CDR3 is CASRQGKEQPQHF. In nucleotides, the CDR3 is TGTGCCAGCAGGCAGGGTAAGGAGCAGCCCCAGCATTTT.

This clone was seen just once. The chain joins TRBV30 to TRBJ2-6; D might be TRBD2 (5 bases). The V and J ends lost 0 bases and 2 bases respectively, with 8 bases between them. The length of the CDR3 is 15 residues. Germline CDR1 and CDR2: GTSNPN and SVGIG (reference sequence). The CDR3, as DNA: TGTGCCTGGAGTGTAGCCGGGGCTGGGGCCAACGTCCTGACTTTC. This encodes CAWSVAGAGANVLTF.

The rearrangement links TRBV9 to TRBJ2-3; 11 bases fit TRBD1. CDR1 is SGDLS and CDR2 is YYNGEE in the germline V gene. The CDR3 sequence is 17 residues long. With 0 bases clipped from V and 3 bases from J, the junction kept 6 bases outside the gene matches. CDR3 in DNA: TGTGCCAGCAGCGTAGAGGGGACAGGGGGGACGACAGATACGCAGTATTTT. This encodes CASSVEGTGGTTDTQYF.

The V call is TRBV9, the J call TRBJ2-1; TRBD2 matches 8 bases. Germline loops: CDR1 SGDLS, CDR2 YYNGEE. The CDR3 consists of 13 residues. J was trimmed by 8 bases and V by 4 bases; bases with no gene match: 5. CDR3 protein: CASSLRGGDEQFF. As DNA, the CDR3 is TGTGCCAGCAGCCTCCGGGGGGGGGATGAGCAGTTCTTC.